This is a list of T cell receptor beta chains from one sample in a study of OX40 agonist ivuxolimab in advanced cancers. Repertoires were generated with immunoSEQ multiplex PCR, while TCRdb's copy carries only in-frame clones and drops some. The sample includes over 60,000 clones, 85% of them seen just once. The input for sequencing was CD4+ or CD8+ T cells sorted from blood, taken in a trial of the OX40 agonist ivuxolimab. All receptors come from an adult with an advanced solid tumor such as melanoma, head and neck, liver or kidney cancer. Both conserved end residues are part of each CDR3. A D gene is named only where the DNA matches it firmly. Expanded clones are given a class, and other clones once, few, many or no size at all.

D	size	V	J	DNA	CDR3
TRBD1	-	TRBV5-5	TRBJ2-7	TGTGCCAGCAGCTTAGGGGGACAGGGTGGGTACGAGCAGTACTTC	CASSLGGQGGYEQYF
TRBD1	-	TRBV6-6	TRBJ1-5	TGTGCCAGCAATCGGGACAGGACTAGCAATCAGCCCCAGCATTTT	CASNRDRTSNQPQHF
-	-	TRBV18	TRBJ1-1	TGTGCCAGCTCACCACAGGGGGGAACTGAAGCTTTCTTT	CASSPQGGTEAFF
-	few	TRBV5-4	TRBJ1-2	TGTGCCAGCAGCTCACCCACAGGACACGGCTACACCTTC	CASSSPTGHGYTF
TRBD2	-	TRBV7-6	TRBJ2-7	TGTGCCAGCAGCTTAGTGAGCGGGGGCTTCTCCTACGAGCAGTACTTC	CASSLVSGGFSYEQYF
-	once	TRBV27	TRBJ2-1	TGTGCCAGCAGTTTAGACCGAAGCTCCTACAATGAGCAGTTCTTC	CASSLDRSSYNEQFF
-	-	TRBV6-5	TRBJ2-5	TGTGCCAGCAGTTACGCAGTTACCCAAGAGACCCAGTACTTC	CASSYAVTQETQYF
TRBD1	-	TRBV5-1	TRBJ1-1	TGCGCCAGCAGCTTTGGGACAGCGAACACTGAAGCTTTCTTT	CASSFGTANTEAFF
TRBD1	-	TRBV7-2	TRBJ2-7	TGTGCCAGCAGCTTAGAGACAGGGAAAATCGGGCAGTACTTC	CASSLETGKIGQYF
TRBD2	once	TRBV18	TRBJ2-5	TGTGCCAGCTCACCAATGGTAGCGGGAGTAGAGACCCAGTACTTC	CASSPMVAGVETQYF
TRBD1	-	TRBV6-5	TRBJ1-5	TGTGCCAGCAGTCCACAGGGGAATAGCAATCAGCCCCAGCATTTT	CASSPQGNSNQPQHF
-	-	TRBV30	TRBJ1-3	TGTGCCTGGAGTGTAAGGCCCCCAGGGGAGAGACGCTCTGGAAACACCATATATTTT	CAWSVRPPGERRSGNTIYF
TRBD2	-	TRBV10-3	TRBJ2-3	TGTGCCATCAGGCCTAGCGGGAGGGTGGATACGCAGTATTTT	CAIRPSGRVDTQYF
-	few	TRBV10-3	TRBJ1-5	TGTGCCATCAGTGAGGGGGGGGGACAACATCAGCCCCAGCATTTT	CAISEGGGQHQPQHF
-	-	TRBV7-9	TRBJ1-1	TGTGCCAGCAGCTTAATGGCATTGGGCACTGAAGCTTTCTTT	CASSLMALGTEAFF
TRBD1	-	TRBV6-5	TRBJ1-5	TGTGCCAGCAGCACCACAGGGGGGGCAAATCAGCCCCAGCATTTT	CASSTTGGANQPQHF
-	-	TRBV2	TRBJ2-2	TGTGCCAGCAGCGGAGGGACAGCTGGCGGGGAGCTGTTTTTT	CASSGGTAGGELFF
-	-	TRBV18	TRBJ2-7	TGTGCCAGCTCACCACCGGAAAGTTCCTACGAGCAGTACTTC	CASSPPESSYEQYF
-	-	TRBV27	TRBJ1-4	TGTGCCAGCAGTTTCAGGGCTGCAACTAATGAAAAACTGTTTTTT	CASSFRAATNEKLFF
TRBD2	-	TRBV6-6	TRBJ2-7	TGTGCCAGCAGCCTTCGGGGGGGCGACGAGCAGTACTTC	CASSLRGGDEQYF
TRBD2	-	TRBV6-5	TRBJ2-5	TGTGCCAGCAGTTCCGGACTAGCGGGTGAGACCCAGTACTTC	CASSSGLAGETQYF
-	-	TRBV19	TRBJ2-3	TGTGCCAGTAGTATAGGAGGAGGGTTTACAGATACGCAGTATTTT	CASSIGGGFTDTQYF
-	-	TRBV5-6	TRBJ1-2	TGTGCCAGCAGCTTGGTACAGGGACATGGCTACACCTTC	CASSLVQGHGYTF
TRBD1	-	TRBV5-1	TRBJ1-6	TGCGCCAGCAGGGGGACAGGGGAGGGATATAATTCACCCCTCCACTTT	CASRGTGEGYNSPLHF
-	-	TRBV14	TRBJ1-2	TGTGCCAGCAGCCAAGATCACTATGGCTACACCTTC	CASSQDHYGYTF
-	-	TRBV27	TRBJ1-1	TGTGCCAGCATGCGAGGGGAAGGCACTGAAGCTTTCTTT	CASMRGEGTEAFF
TRBD1	once	TRBV6-6	TRBJ2-7	TGTGCCAGCACAGCGGGACAGGGAAATTTGGACGAGCAGTACTTC	CASTAGQGNLDEQYF
-	-	TRBV28	TRBJ1-2	TGTGCCAGCAGTTTCTGGGAAGAGGGCTACACCTTC	CASSFWEEGYTF
-	-	TRBV30	TRBJ1-5	TGTGCCTGGAGTGCAGACGGAAACAATCAGCCCCAGCATTTT	CAWSADGNNQPQHF
-	-	TRBV5-8	TRBJ2-7	TGTGCCAGCAGCTTGGTGGGGGAGCAGTACTTC	CASSLVGEQYF
-	-	TRBV4-1	TRBJ1-5	TGCGCCAGCAGCTCAACCGGGACACCCTCAGGGCGCAATCAGCCCCAGCATTTT	CASSSTGTPSGRNQPQHF
TRBD2	-	TRBV29-1	TRBJ2-7	TGCAGCGCCTCCCGGGGGACTAGGGGCTACGAGCAGTACTTC	CSASRGTRGYEQYF
TRBD2	-	TRBV4-3	TRBJ2-5	TGCGCCAGCAGCCAGGGACTAGCGGGGCAAGAGACCCAGTACTTC	CASSQGLAGQETQYF
TRBD2	-	TRBV18	TRBJ2-5	TGTGCCAGCTCACCCCAAGCGGGGGGCTCGGAGACCCAGTACTTC	CASSPQAGGSETQYF
-	-	TRBV19	TRBJ1-2	TGTGCCAGTAGTTTTGGAAATAACTACTATGGCTACACCTTC	CASSFGNNYYGYTF